There are many counts of the clone carrying this T cell receptor beta chain. Original analysis: From reference gene primer amplification, estimates of nucleated cell counts were derived. The protocol was immunoSEQ multiplex PCR, while the TCRdb copy is restricted to in-frame clones and leaves out a portion. D and trimming were read from the DNA, whereas the V and J calls and clone size are those reported in that table. The sample has 200,000 to 300,000 clones, just under 85% seen once; the top ten hold 4%. These data come from a study of blood T cell repertoires in COVID-19. As for the study in general: Sites in the United States, Italy and Spain provided acute and convalescent COVID-19 samples.

The receptor was derived from a man aged 50 to 60 with acute or convalescent COVID-19. Input material: peripheral blood.

The chain's CDR3 is CASSLGVDDYGYTF. The CDR3 DNA follows: TGTGCCAGCAGCCTTGGTGTAGATGACTATGGCTACACCTTC. This sequence joins TRBV7-6 and TRBJ1-2; D gene ambiguous. With 5 bases removed from V and 3 bases from J, the gap between germline ends came to 13 bases. Germline assignment: CDR1 SGHVS and CDR2 FNYEAQ. CDR3 length equals 14 residues.